The entry that follows covers one T cell receptor beta chain sequence. With 6 bases clipped from V and 1 base from J, the junction kept 10 bases outside the gene matches. CDR3 length equals 16 residues. Per germline, CDR1 MRHNA and CDR2 SNTAGT. The data originate from a study of blood T cell repertoires in COVID-19. As originally analysed: Reference gene primers were amplified, and this amplification served to estimate nucleated cell counts. Here immunoSEQ multiplex PCR was the method, and the copy in TCRdb shows in-frame clones only, minus some. V and J calls and clone size follow that table, whereas D and trimming were derived from the DNA. The data show about 190,000 clones, around 90% seen once.

The V gene is TRBV6-4, the J gene TRBJ2-7, with 9 bases lining up with TRBD1. The sample taken for sequencing was peripheral blood. This receptor was identified in a human donor in a cohort sampled during active COVID-19. Here the CDR3 reads CASRRWDRELSYEQYF. In nucleotides, the CDR3 is TGTGCCAGCAGAAGATGGGACAGGGAATTGTCCTACGAGCAGTACTTC.